This passage covers 27 T cell receptor beta chains from one sample sequenced in a study of T cell responses to AZD1222 COVID-19 vaccine. Repertoires were generated with immunoSEQ multiplex PCR, while TCRdb's copy carries only in-frame clones and drops some. The profile shows 90,000 to 100,000 clones, around nine tenths of them singletons. The material was peripheral blood, obtained 28 days after the second AZD1222 dose. These receptors were obtained from an adult who received the AZD1222 COVID-19 vaccine.

The chain employs TRBV7-2 and TRBJ2-1; 9 positions agree with TRBD2. The trim removed 3 bases at V and 5 bases at J, leaving 8 bases unmatched. Looked up from germline, CDR1 is SGHTA and CDR2 is FQGNSA. There are 16 residues in the CDR3. The CDR3 reads CASSFPSGTRDNEQFF. In nucleotides, the CDR3 is TGTGCCAGCAGCTTCCCTAGCGGGACGCGGGACAATGAGCAGTTCTTC.

The gene calls are TRBV7-6 and TRBJ2-5, with no clear D. The CDR3 sequence is 15 residues long. Trimming stripped 1 base from V and 2 bases from J, with 11 bases between. Germline V gene lookup returns CDR1 SGHVS and CDR2 FNYEAQ. As DNA, the CDR3 is TGTGCCAGCAGCTTAGATAGAGGTTCTCAAGAGACCCAGTACTTC. Its translation: CASSLDRGSQETQYF.

The chain employs TRBV6-1 and TRBJ1-1, with D maybe TRBD1 (5 bases). The CDR3 contains 18 residues. V was clipped by 4 bases and J by 6 bases, with 27 bases between them. CDR1 and CDR2 (germline): MNHNS, SASEGT. Written as DNA, the CDR3 is TGTGCCAGCAGTGGGAGGGGACTCCCCCAACTTAAATCATCTGAAGCTTTCTTT. Translated, it gives CASSGRGLPQLKSSEAFF.

The V call is TRBV4-1, the J call TRBJ1-4; 7 bases fit TRBD1. V was clipped by 0 bases and J by 6 bases; unmatched bases: 4. The length of the CDR3 is 15 residues. The germline gives CDR1 MGHRA, CDR2 YSYEKL. DNA of the CDR3: TGCGCCAGCAGCCAAGATCACAGGGGTCATGAAAAACTGTTTTTT. Its protein product is CASSQDHRGHEKLFF.

On this clone: Different DNA sequences within this sample yield the same CDR3. This sequence joins TRBV7-9 and TRBJ1-5; a weak D match, TRBD1 (6 bases). Germline CDR1 reads SEHNR; CDR2 reads FQNEAQ (reference sequence). This CDR3 has 14 amino acids. V was cut by 5 bases and J by 4 bases, with 12 bases left in between. CDR3 sequence reads: CASSLGGLNQPQHF. CDR3 sequence (DNA): TGTGCCAGCAGCCTCGGGGGCCTTAATCAGCCCCAGCATTTT.

The rearrangement uses TRBV27 and TRBJ2-5; possibly TRBD1 or TRBD2 for D (5 bases each). V lost 3 bases, J lost 0 bases, and 8 bases lay in between. The CDR3 covers 14 residues. CDR1 and CDR2 from the germline V gene are MNHEY and SMNVEV (reference sequence). The CDR3 coding sequence is TGTGCCAGCAGTTTCGGGACCAACCAAGAGACCCAGTACTTC. Protein sequence: CASSFGTNQETQYF.

This sequence joins TRBV7-2 and TRBJ1-3; D remains ambiguous. Looked up from germline, CDR1 is SGHTA and CDR2 is FQGNSA. CDR3 length: 13 residues. V shed 2 bases and J shed 4 bases, with 6 bases lying between them. CDR3 sequence reads: CASSLSWGNTIYF. CDR3 bases: TGTGCCAGCAGCTTATCCTGGGGAAACACCATATATTTT.

The J gene is TRBJ1-1, the V gene TRBV9; D gene unclear. Trimming cost V 0 bases and J 5 bases, with 8 bases left between them. In germline, CDR1 is SGDLS, CDR2 YYNGEE. This CDR3 has 13 amino acids. The CDR3, as DNA: TGTGCCAGCAGCGTAGTTAGAGGGACTGAAGCTTTCTTT. The encoded protein is CASSVVRGTEAFF.

The chain carries TRBV5-4 and TRBJ1-3; perhaps TRBD1 as D (6 bases). This CDR3 comprises 14 residues. V lost 5 bases and J 5 bases, leaving 14 bases between the germline ends. The germline V gene encodes CDR1 SGHNT and CDR2 YYREEE (reference sequence). The CDR3 spells CASSLVGQRNTIYF. CDR3 bases: TGTGCCAGCAGTTTAGTAGGACAGAGAAACACCATATATTTT.

This sequence joins TRBV7-2 and TRBJ1-1; D gene ambiguous. This CDR3 contains 14 residues. Looked up from germline, CDR1 is SGHTA and CDR2 is FQGNSA. Trimming took 4 bases from V and 3 from J, leaving 12 bases between them. CDR3 sequence (DNA): TGTGCCAGCAGCTATAGTTATATGGACACTGAAGCTTTCTTT. It is translated as CASSYSYMDTEAFF.

The V call is TRBV4-2, the J call TRBJ1-1; D might be TRBD1 (6 bases). Germline CDR1 LGHNA, CDR2 YNFKEQ. There are 15 residues in the CDR3. Trimming stripped 0 bases from V and 1 base from J, with 9 bases between. DNA of the CDR3: TGTGCCAGCAGCCAAGAGTTACAGGGGAACACTGAAGCTTTCTTT. It translates to CASSQELQGNTEAFF.

V and J are TRBV6-1 and TRBJ2-7, with D uncertain. Germline-derived CDR1 and CDR2 are MNHNS and SASEGT. V lost 2 bases and J lost 3, with 8 bases in between. The CDR3 consists of 13 residues. This CDR3 is CASSENRNYEQYF. The CDR3 coding sequence is TGTGCCAGCAGTGAAAACCGAAACTACGAGCAGTACTTC.

The chain employs TRBV25-1 and TRBJ2-5, with D unresolved. Germline loops: CDR1 MGHDK, CDR2 SYGVNS. Trimming removed 5 bases at V and 5 bases at J, with 3 bases between. The CDR3 has 10 amino acids. The CDR3 DNA sequence: TGTGCCAGCAGTTTCGAGACCCAGTACTTC. Its protein is CASSFETQYF.

This rearrangement joins TRBV6-6 to TRBJ2-7; D is perhaps TRBD1 or TRBD2 (5 bases each). The CDR3 has 14 amino acids. V was trimmed by 2 bases and J by 0 bases, leaving 8 bases between them. Germline lookup yields CDR1 MNHNY and CDR2 SVGAGI (reference sequence). CDR3 loop: CASSYGDRSYEQYF. For the CDR3, the DNA is TGTGCCAGCAGTTACGGGGACCGCTCCTACGAGCAGTACTTC.

The J gene is TRBJ1-2, the V gene TRBV5-1, with D tentatively TRBD1 (5 bases). Trimming took 0 bases from V and 7 from J, leaving 13 bases between them. The CDR3 is 14 amino acids. Germline lookup yields CDR1 SGHRS and CDR2 YFSETQ. The CDR3 loop reads CASSLVGREGGYTF. Here the CDR3 DNA reads TGCGCCAGCAGCTTGGTTGGCAGGGAAGGTGGCTACACCTTC.

J is TRBJ2-5 and V is TRBV7-2, with 7 bases lining up with TRBD1. CDR1 SGHTA and CDR2 FQGNSA come from the germline V gene. The CDR3 is 18 residues long. The V segment lost 5 bases and the J segment 4 bases; nucleotides outside the gene matches: 19. The CDR3 spells CASSLPSMGTGAGETQYF. The DNA for the CDR3 is TGTGCCAGCAGCCTTCCTTCGATGGGAACAGGGGCGGGAGAGACCCAGTACTTC.

Within the sample, this clone is large. This chain links TRBV15 with TRBJ2-7; 7 nucleotides align to TRBD1. The germline V gene encodes CDR1 LNHNV and CDR2 YYDKDF (reference sequence). The CDR3 has 16 amino acids. The ends lost 5 bases at V and 0 bases at J; junction bases unmatched: 10. The CDR3 DNA reads TGTGCCACCAGCCCAGGCCGGGACAGCGGCTCCTACGAGCAGTACTTC. It codes for CATSPGRDSGSYEQYF.

V and J are TRBV11-2 and TRBJ1-2; the D gene is possibly TRBD1 (5 bases). V lost 4 bases to trimming and J lost 6 bases, with 18 bases between them. CDR3 length: 15 residues. Germline loops: CDR1 SGHAT, CDR2 FQNNGV. CDR3 sequence: CASSSVGQVLDGYTF. As DNA, the CDR3 is TGTGCCAGCAGCTCGGTGGGGCAGGTCCTGGATGGCTACACCTTC. Together with reference TRBV11-2 and TRBJ1-2, the CDR3 gives the full variable domain: EAGVAQSPRYKIIEKRQSVAFWCNPISGHATLYWYQQILGQGPKLLIQFQNNGVVDDSQLPKDRFSAERLKGVDSTLKIQPAKLEDSAVYLCASSSVGQVLDGYTFGSGTRLTVV.

The chain is built from TRBV20-1 and TRBJ1-1; D unresolved. Germline loops: CDR1 DFQATT, CDR2 SNEGSKA (reference sequence). This CDR3 is 11 amino acids long. The V end lost 6 bases, the J end lost 2 bases, and 7 bases lay between the germline ends. CDR3 amino acids: CSAERNTEAFF. DNA for the CDR3: TGCAGTGCAGAACGAAACACTGAAGCTTTCTTT.

The chain recombines TRBV6-1 with TRBJ1-4; D is ambiguous. Germline values: CDR1 MNHNS, CDR2 SASEGT. Trimming took 3 bases from V and 4 from J, leaving 12 bases between them. This CDR3 comprises 15 residues. The CDR3 coding sequence is TGTGCCAGCAGTGATCCCCTAACTAATAATGAAAAACTGTTTTTT. It encodes CASSDPLTNNEKLFF.

The V and J genes are TRBV6-5 and TRBJ2-3; no clear D. The CDR3 extends over 11 amino acids. V lost 6 bases to trimming and J lost 6 bases, with 7 bases between them. The germline CDR1 and CDR2 sequences are MNHEY and SVGAGI. In DNA form, the CDR3 reads TGTGCCAGCAGCTCCGGGGATACGCAGTATTTT. Its protein product is CASSSGDTQYF.

This clone was detected only a few times. The rearrangement joins TRBV6-2 or TRBV6-3 to TRBJ2-7, with unresolved D. The CDR3 totals 12 residues. The germline CDR1 and CDR2 sequences are MNHEY and SVGEGT. Trimming removed 2 bases from V and 4 bases from J, with 6 bases in between. The DNA for the CDR3 is TGTGCCAGCAGTTACCCACCTTACGAGCAGTACTTC. Translated: CASSYPPYEQYF.

The rearrangement links TRBV2 to TRBJ2-3, with unresolved D. CDR3 length: 15 amino acids. V dropped 7 bases and J dropped 1 base, with 15 bases sitting between them. Per the germline V gene, CDR1 is SNHLY and CDR2 is FYNNEI. The CDR3 coding sequence is TGTGCCAGCAATTTCGGTCCGGCTGGCACAGATACGCAGTATTTT. Amino acid sequence: CASNFGPAGTDTQYF.

The V gene is TRBV11-2, the J gene TRBJ1-2; D not certain. V was trimmed by 0 bases and J by 7 bases, leaving 6 bases between them. Germline CDR1 SGHAT, CDR2 FQNNGV. This CDR3 is built from 12 residues. CDR3 sequence reads: CASSLEGFGYTF. The CDR3 DNA is TGTGCCAGCAGCTTAGAGGGGTTTGGCTACACCTTC.

CDR3: CASSQVQSYTF. CDR3 DNA: TGTGCCAGCAGCCAAGTTCAGAGCTACACCTTC. The V gene is TRBV3-1 (or the pseudogene TRBV3-2), the J gene TRBJ1-2; D unresolved. V was trimmed by 1 base and J by 9 bases, leaving 6 bases between them. The CDR3 is 11 amino acids. CDR1 and CDR2 (germline): LGHDT, YNNKEL (reference sequence).

This clone appeared a single time. The chain has TRBV13 and TRBJ2-2; D is perhaps TRBD1 (5 bases). The V end lost 0 bases, the J end lost 6 bases, and 5 bases lay between the germline ends. The length of the CDR3 is 13 residues. CDR1 PRHDT and CDR2 FYEKMQ come from the germline V gene (reference sequence). The CDR3 reads CASSLGGPGELFF. The CDR3 bases are TGTGCCAGCAGCTTAGGGGGGCCCGGGGAGCTGTTTTTT.

The rearrangement links TRBV28 to TRBJ2-3; 10 bases align to TRBD2. This CDR3 has 17 residues. The junction had 17 bases not matched to a gene; V was cut back by 8 bases and J by 6 bases. Per the germline V gene, CDR1 is MDHEN and CDR2 is SYDVKM. The CDR3 spells CASRTQGLAGVSDTQYF. DNA of the CDR3: TGTGCCAGCCGTACCCAGGGCCTAGCGGGAGTGTCGGATACGCAGTATTTT.